This note documents a single TCR beta chain sequence. The antigen is not known. This record comes from a study of cytomegalovirus exposure and HLA in healthy donors. Germline trimming cut 3 bases from V and 5 bases from J; bases unmatched to any gene: 4. The CDR3 has 16 residues. The germline CDR1 and CDR2 sequences are MNHNS and SASEGT. General study results and limits: TCR beta sequences reportedly predicted most subjects' HLA-A and HLA-B alleles accurately. One variant, a missense change in DCLRE1C, was linked in a later analysis to TCR beta V- and J-gene trimming.

The PCR used 60 Vbeta and 13 Jbeta primers. The table came from immunoSEQ multiplex PCR; TCRdb's copy has only in-frame clones and leaves some out. The sample includes roughly 190,000 clones, about nine tenths of them seen just once. Sequencing was carried out using PBMCs. The TCR originated in a man between 25 and 39 years old in good health and CMV-seronegative. The V call is TRBV6-1, the J call TRBJ2-1, with 13 bases aligning to TRBD2. The CDR3 sequence is CASSDVGLAGNNEQFF. The CDR3 bases are TGTGCCAGCAGTGACGTGGGACTAGCGGGGAACAATGAGCAGTTCTTC.